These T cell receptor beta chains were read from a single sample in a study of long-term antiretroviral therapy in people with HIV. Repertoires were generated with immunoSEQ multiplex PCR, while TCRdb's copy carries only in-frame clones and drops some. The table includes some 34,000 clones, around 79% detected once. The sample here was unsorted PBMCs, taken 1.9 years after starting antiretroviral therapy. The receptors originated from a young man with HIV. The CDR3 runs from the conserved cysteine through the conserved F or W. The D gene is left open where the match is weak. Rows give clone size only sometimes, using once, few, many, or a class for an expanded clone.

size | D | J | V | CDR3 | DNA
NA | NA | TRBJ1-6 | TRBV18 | CASTTAWDNSPLHF | TGTGCCAGCACGACCGCGTGGGATAATTCACCCCTCCACTTT
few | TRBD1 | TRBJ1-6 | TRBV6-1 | CASSENTGANSPLHF | TGTGCCAGCAGTGAAAATACAGGGGCGAATTCACCCCTCCACTTT
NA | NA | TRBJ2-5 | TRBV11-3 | CASSLEGGQRGQETQYF | TGTGCCAGCAGCTTAGAGGGGGGACAAAGAGGGCAAGAGACCCAGTACTTC
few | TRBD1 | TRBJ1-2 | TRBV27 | CASRTGAGYGYTF | TGTGCCAGCAGAACAGGGGCAGGATATGGCTACACCTTC
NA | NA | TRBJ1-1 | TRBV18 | CASLPAIPDRQLEAFF | TGTGCCAGCCTTCCGGCGATCCCCGATCGACAGCTTGAAGCTTTCTTT
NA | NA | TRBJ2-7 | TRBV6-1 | CASSFQVEQYF | TGTGCCAGCAGCTTCCAGGTCGAGCAGTACTTC
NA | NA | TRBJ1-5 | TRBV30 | CAWSVGHSNGGPQHF | TGTGCCTGGAGTGTGGGACACTCCAATGGTGGGCCCCAGCATTTT
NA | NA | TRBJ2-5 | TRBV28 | CASSLLSGSETQYF | TGTGCCAGCAGTCTCTTGTCGGGATCAGAGACCCAGTACTTC
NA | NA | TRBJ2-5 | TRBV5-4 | CASSPPGEGPQETQYF | TGTGCCAGCAGCCCCCCTGGCGAGGGACCCCAAGAGACCCAGTACTTC
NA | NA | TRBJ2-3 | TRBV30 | CAWSEGSGDTQYF | TGTGCCTGGAGTGAAGGTTCGGGGGATACGCAGTATTTT
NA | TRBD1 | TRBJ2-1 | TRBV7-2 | CASSLQPQGADNEQFF | TGTGCCAGCAGCTTACAACCCCAGGGGGCGGACAATGAGCAGTTCTTC
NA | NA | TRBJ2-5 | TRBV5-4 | CASSFKGEETQYF | TGTGCCAGCAGCTTCAAGGGAGAAGAGACCCAGTACTTC
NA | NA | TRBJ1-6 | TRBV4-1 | CASSQEDGGAVSSPLHF | TGCGCCAGCAGCCAAGAAGATGGGGGCGCGGTATCTTCACCCCTCCACTTT
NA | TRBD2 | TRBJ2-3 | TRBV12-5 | CASGLNGGASDTQYF | TGTGCTAGTGGTTTAAACGGGGGGGCCTCAGATACGCAGTATTTT
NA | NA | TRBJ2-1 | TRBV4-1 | CASSSQMGGAPVEQFF | TGCGCCAGCAGCTCACAAATGGGGGGGGCCCCGGTTGAGCAGTTCTTC
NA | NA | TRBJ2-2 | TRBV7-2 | CASSSRSLSTGELFF | TGTGCCAGCAGCTCCAGAAGCCTTAGCACCGGGGAGCTGTTTTTT
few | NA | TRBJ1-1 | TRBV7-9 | CASSLDEGTEAFF | TGTGCCAGCAGCTTAGATGAGGGCACTGAAGCTTTCTTT
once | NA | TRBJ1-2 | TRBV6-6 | CASRGPVANYGYTF | TGTGCCAGCAGGGGTCCCGTCGCTAACTATGGCTACACCTTC
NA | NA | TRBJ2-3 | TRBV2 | CASSELNRAADTQYF | TGTGCCAGCAGTGAACTCAACAGGGCGGCAGATACGCAGTATTTT
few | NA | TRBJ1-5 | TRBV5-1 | CASSLVSNQPQHF | TGCGCCAGCAGCTTGGTTAGCAATCAGCCCCAGCATTTT
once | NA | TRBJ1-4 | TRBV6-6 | CASGLVDGSTNEKLFF | TGTGCCAGCGGACTAGTCGACGGGTCAACTAATGAAAAACTGTTTTTT
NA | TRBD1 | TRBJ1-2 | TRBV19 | CASSGQVSNYGYTF | TGTGCCAGTAGCGGACAGGTGTCTAACTATGGCTACACCTTC
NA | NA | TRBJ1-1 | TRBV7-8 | CASSRGLENTEAFF | TGTGCCAGCAGCAGAGGACTGGAGAACACTGAAGCTTTCTTT
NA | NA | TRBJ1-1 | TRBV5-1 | CASSLERGPRAGTEAFF | TGCGCCAGCAGCTTGGAGCGGGGGCCCAGGGCTGGGACTGAAGCTTTCTTT
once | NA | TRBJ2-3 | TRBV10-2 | CASSWGAPTDTQYF | TGCGCCAGCAGTTGGGGGGCGCCCACAGATACGCAGTATTTT
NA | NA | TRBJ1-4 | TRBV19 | CASGRPGANEKLFF | TGTGCCAGTGGCAGGCCAGGTGCTAATGAAAAACTGTTTTTT
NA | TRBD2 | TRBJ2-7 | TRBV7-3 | CASSFLRGGSYEQYF | TGTGCCAGCAGCTTTTTACGGGGGGGCTCCTACGAGCAGTACTTC
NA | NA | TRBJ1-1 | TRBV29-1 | CSVLTNTEAFF | TGCAGCGTTTTGACGAACACTGAAGCTTTCTTT
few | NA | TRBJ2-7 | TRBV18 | CASSPPGSYEQYF | TGTGCCAGCTCACCACCAGGCTCCTACGAGCAGTACTTC
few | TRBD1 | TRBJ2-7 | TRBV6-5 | CASSYSPQGGYEQYF | TGTGCCAGCAGTTACTCCCCACAGGGGGGTTACGAGCAGTACTTC
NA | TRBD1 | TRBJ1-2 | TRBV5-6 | CASFPQGNYGYTF | TGTGCCAGCTTCCCACAGGGGAACTATGGCTACACCTTC
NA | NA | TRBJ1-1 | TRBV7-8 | CASSFGGNTEAFF | TGTGCCAGCAGCTTCGGGGGGAACACTGAAGCTTTCTTT
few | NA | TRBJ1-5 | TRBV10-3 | CAISEEGGHQPQHF | TGTGCCATCAGTGAGGAGGGAGGCCATCAGCCCCAGCATTTT
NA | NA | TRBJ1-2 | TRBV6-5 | CASSYTGHTNYGYTF | TGTGCCAGCAGTTACACAGGTCATACTAACTATGGCTACACCTTC
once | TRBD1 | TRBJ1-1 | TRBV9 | CASSERQGANTEAFF | TGTGCCAGCAGCGAGCGACAGGGCGCGAACACTGAAGCTTTCTTT
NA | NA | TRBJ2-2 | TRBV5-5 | CASSPIDNTGELFF | TGTGCCAGCAGCCCCATCGACAACACCGGGGAGCTGTTTTTT
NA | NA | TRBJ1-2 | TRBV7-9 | CASSGPRLSNYGYTF | TGTGCCAGCAGCGGGCCGAGGTTGAGTAACTATGGCTACACCTTC
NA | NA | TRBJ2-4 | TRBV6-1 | CASSVGENIQYF | TGTGCCAGCAGTGTGGGTGAAAACATTCAGTACTTC
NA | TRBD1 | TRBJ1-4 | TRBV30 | CAWAGQGAEKLFF | TGTGCCTGGGCGGGACAGGGGGCAGAAAAACTGTTTTTT
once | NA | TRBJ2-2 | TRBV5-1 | CASSLSPRTENTGELFF | TGCGCCAGCAGCTTGTCCCCCCGGACAGAGAACACCGGGGAGCTGTTTTTT
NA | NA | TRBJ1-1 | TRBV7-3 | CASSLSGGTEAFF | TGTGCCAGCAGCTTAAGTGGCGGCACTGAAGCTTTCTTT
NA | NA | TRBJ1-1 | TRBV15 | CATEGDGTEAFF | TGTGCCACAGAAGGGGACGGCACTGAAGCTTTCTTT
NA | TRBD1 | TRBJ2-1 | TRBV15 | CATRHPLGTGRNEQFF | TGTGCCACCAGGCATCCTCTCGGGACAGGTCGAAATGAGCAGTTCTTC